The entry below gives a single T cell receptor (beta chain) sequence along with its context. The record originates from a study of T cell changes during pregnancy in multiple sclerosis. The CDR3 is 16 amino acids. CDR1 and CDR2 (germline): SGHAT, FQDESV (reference sequence). Trimming took 1 base from V and 2 from J, leaving 11 bases between them. Produced via immunoSEQ multiplex PCR; TCRdb's table is partial and in-frame only. The data show fewer than 85,000 clones, approximately 94% seen once. The rearrangement uses TRBV11-1 and TRBJ2-2; D is uncertain. This clonotype originated in a female donor with multiple sclerosis, enrolled in a pregnancy study. The sample was peripheral blood, taken in the third trimester of pregnancy. The CDR3 DNA reads as TGTGCCAGCAGCTTAGGTCAGGTCCATAACACCGGGGAGCTGTTTTTT. It specifies CASSLGQVHNTGELFF.